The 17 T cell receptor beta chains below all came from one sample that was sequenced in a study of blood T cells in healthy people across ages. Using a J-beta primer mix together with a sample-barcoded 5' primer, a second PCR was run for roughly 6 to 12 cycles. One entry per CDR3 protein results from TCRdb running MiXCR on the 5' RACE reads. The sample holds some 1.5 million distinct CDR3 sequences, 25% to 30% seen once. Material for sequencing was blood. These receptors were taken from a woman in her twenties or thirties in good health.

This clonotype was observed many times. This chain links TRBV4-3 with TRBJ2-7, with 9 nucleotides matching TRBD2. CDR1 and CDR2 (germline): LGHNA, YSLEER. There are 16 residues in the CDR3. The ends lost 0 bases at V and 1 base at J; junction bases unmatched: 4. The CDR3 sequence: CASSQEWAGGSYEQYF. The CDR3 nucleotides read TGCGCCAGCAGCCAAGAATGGGCGGGGGGGTCCTACGAGCAGTACTTC.

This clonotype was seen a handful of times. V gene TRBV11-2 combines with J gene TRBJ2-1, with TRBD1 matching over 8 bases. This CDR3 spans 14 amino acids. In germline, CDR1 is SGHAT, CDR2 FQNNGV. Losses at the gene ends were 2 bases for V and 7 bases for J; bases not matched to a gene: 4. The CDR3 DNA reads TGTGCCAGCAGCTTACAGGGGGCGCTGAATGAGCAGTTCTTC. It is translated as CASSLQGALNEQFF. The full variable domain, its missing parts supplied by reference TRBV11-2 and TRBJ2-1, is EAGVAQSPRYKIIEKRQSVAFWCNPISGHATLYWYQQILGQGPKLLIQFQNNGVVDDSQLPKDRFSAERLKGVDSTLKIQPAKLEDSAVYLCASSLQGALNEQFFGPGTRLTVL.

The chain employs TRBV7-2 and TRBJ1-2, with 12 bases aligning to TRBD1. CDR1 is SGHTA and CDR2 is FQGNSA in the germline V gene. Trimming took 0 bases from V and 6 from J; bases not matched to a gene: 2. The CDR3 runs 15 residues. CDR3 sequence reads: CASSLAGTGGHGYTF. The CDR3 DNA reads TGTGCCAGCAGCTTAGCCGGGACAGGGGGCCATGGCTACACCTTC.

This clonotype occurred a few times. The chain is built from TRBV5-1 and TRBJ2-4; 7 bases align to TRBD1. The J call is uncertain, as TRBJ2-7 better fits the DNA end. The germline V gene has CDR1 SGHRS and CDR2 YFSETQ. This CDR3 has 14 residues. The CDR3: CASSADRVGYEQYF. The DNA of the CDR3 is TGCGCCAGCAGCGCAGACAGGGTAGGCTACGAGCAGTACTTC.

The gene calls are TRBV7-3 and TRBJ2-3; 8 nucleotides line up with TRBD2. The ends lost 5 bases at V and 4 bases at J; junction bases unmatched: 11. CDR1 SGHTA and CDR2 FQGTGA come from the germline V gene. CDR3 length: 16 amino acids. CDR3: CASSPLGSGGADTQYF. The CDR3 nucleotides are TGTGCCAGCAGCCCTCTCGGCAGCGGGGGCGCAGATACGCAGTATTTT.

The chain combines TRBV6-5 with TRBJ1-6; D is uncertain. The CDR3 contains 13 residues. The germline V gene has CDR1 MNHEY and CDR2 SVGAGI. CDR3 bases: TGTGTCAGTAAGAGGGCATATAATTCACCCCTCCACTTT. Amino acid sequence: CVSKRAYNSPLHF.

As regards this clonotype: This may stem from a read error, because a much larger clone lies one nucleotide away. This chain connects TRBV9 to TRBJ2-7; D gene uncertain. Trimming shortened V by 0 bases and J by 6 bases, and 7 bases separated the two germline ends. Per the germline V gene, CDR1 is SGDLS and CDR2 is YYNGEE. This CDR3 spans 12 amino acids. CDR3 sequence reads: CASSVEGPEQYF. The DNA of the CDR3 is TGTGCCAGCAGCGTAGAAGGGCCCGAGCAGTACTTC.

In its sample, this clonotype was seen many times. The CDR3 spells CSARAGGWDTQYF. The CDR3 DNA reads as TGCAGTGCTCGAGCGGGAGGGTGGGATACGCAGTATTTT. The V call is TRBV20-1, the J call TRBJ2-3; 10 bases map to TRBD2. This CDR3 region has 13 residues. Trimming at V came to 5 bases and at J to 6 bases, leaving 5 bases not matched to a gene. Germline-derived CDR1 and CDR2 are DFQATT and SNEGSKA (reference sequence).

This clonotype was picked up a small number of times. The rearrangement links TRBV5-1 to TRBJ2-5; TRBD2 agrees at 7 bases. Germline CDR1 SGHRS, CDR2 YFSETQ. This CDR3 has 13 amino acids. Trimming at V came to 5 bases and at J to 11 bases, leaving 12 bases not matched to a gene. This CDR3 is CASRQRDFEEQYF. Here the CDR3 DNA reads TGCGCCAGCAGACAGCGGGATTTCGAGGAGCAGTACTTC.

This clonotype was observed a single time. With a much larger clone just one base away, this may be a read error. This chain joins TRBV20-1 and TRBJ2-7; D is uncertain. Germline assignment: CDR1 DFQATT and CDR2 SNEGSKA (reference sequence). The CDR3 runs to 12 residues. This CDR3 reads CRARESVYEQYF. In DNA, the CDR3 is TGCAGGGCTAGAGAGTCGGTGTACGAGCAGTACTTC.

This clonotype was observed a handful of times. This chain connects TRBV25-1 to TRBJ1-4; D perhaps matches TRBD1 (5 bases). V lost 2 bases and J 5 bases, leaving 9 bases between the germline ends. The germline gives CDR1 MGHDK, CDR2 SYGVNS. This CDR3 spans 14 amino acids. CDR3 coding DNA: TGTGCCAGCAGTGAAGGAGGGGCCAATGAAAAACTGTTTTTT. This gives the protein CASSEGGANEKLFF.

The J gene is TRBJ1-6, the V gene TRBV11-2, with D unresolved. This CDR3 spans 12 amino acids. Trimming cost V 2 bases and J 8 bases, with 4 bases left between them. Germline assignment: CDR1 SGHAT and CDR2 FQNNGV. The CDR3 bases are TGTGCCAGCAGCTTATTCGATTCACCCCTCCACTTT. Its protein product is CASSLFDSPLHF. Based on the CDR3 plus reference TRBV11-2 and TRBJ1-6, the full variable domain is EAGVAQSPRYKIIEKRQSVAFWCNPISGHATLYWYQQILGQGPKLLIQFQNNGVVDDSQLPKDRFSAERLKGVDSTLKIQPAKLEDSAVYLCASSLFDSPLHFGNGTRLTVT.

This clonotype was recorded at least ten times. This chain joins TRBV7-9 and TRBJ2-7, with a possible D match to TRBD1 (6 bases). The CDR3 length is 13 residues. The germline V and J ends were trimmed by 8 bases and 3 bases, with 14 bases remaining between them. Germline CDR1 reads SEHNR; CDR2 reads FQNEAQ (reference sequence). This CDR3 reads CASGGGQGYEQYF. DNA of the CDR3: TGTGCCAGCGGTGGGGGACAAGGCTACGAGCAGTACTTC.

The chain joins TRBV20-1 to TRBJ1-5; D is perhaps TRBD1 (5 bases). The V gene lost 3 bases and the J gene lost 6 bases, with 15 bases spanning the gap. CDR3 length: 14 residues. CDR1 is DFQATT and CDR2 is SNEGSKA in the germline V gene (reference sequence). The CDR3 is CSARVMGGVQPQHF. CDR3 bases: TGCAGTGCTAGGGTTATGGGGGGTGTTCAGCCCCAGCATTTT.

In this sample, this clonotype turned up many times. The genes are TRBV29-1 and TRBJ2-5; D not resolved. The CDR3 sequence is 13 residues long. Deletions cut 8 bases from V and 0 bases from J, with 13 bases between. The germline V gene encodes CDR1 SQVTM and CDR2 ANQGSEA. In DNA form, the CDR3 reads TGCAGCCAGACCGGAGAAAACCAAGAGACCCAGTACTTC. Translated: CSQTGENQETQYF.

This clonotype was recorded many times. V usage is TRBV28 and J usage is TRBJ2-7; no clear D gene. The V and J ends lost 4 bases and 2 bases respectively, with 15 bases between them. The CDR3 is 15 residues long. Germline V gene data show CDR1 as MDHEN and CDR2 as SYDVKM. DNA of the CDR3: TGTGCCAGCAGTTGGCCCGGGCTGGGTACCTACGAGCAGTACTTC. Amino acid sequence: CASSWPGLGTYEQYF.

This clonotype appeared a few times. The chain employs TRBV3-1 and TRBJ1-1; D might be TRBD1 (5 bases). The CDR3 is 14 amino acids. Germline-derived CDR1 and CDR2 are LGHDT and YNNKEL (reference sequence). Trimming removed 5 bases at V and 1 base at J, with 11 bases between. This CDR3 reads CASSARTQNTEAFF. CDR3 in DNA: TGTGCCAGCAGCGCACGGACACAGAACACTGAAGCTTTCTTT.